One sample yielded the 22 T cell receptor beta chains listed below, sequenced in a study of blood T cell repertoires in COVID-19. This table comes from immunoSEQ multiplex PCR, and its TCRdb copy is limited to in-frame clones, with some not included. The sample lists more than 90,000 clones, over 70% occurring once. The sequencing sample was made of peripheral blood. The receptors come from a woman aged 65 to 85 with acute or convalescent COVID-19.

The CDR3 sequence: CASSLGLPNEQFF. The CDR3 bases are TGTGCCAGCAGCTTAGGACTCCCTAATGAGCAGTTCTTC. The chain uses TRBV7-3 and TRBJ2-1, with TRBD2 as a possible D gene (5 bases). The V end lost 2 bases, the J end lost 7 bases, and 9 bases lay between the germline ends. CDR1 and CDR2 from the germline V gene are SGHTA and FQGTGA. The CDR3 is 13 residues long.

The J gene is TRBJ2-1, the V gene TRBV19, with 11 positions matching TRBD2. Germline CDR1 LNHDA, CDR2 SQIVND (reference sequence). With 3 bases clipped from V and 6 bases from J, the junction kept 4 bases outside the gene matches. The CDR3 length is 15 residues. The DNA of the CDR3 is TGTGCCAGTAGTATGATGACTAGCGGGACCAATGAGCAGTTCTTC. It encodes CASSMMTSGTNEQFF.

V usage is TRBV6-1 and J usage is TRBJ1-4; a weak D match, TRBD1 (6 bases). V lost 2 bases and J lost 8, with 15 bases in between. CDR3 length: 15 amino acids. Germline CDR1 is MNHNS and CDR2 is SASEGT. The CDR3 region is CASSEFRGAGEKLFF. The CDR3 DNA follows: TGTGCCAGCAGTGAATTTCGGGGGGCTGGAGAAAAACTGTTTTTT.

This clone was counted once. The chain employs TRBV6-5 and TRBJ1-1, with D perhaps TRBD1 (6 bases). The CDR3 has 13 amino acids. Trimming removed 10 bases at V and 0 bases at J, with 12 bases between. From germline, CDR1 is MNHEY and CDR2 SVGAGI. The CDR3 nucleotides read TGTGCCACTACCGACAGGATGAACACTGAAGCTTTCTTT. This encodes CATTDRMNTEAFF.

This clone showed up just once. This chain joins TRBV11-3 and TRBJ1-4; D is undetermined. The ends were cut back, 5 bases at V and 4 bases at J, with 17 bases in the middle. CDR1 and CDR2 from the germline V gene are SGHNT and YENEEA. This CDR3 has 16 residues. The CDR3 bases are TGTGCCAGCAGCCTAACCCTAGGACGGGATAATGAAAAACTGTTTTTT. It yields the protein CASSLTLGRDNEKLFF.

This chain links TRBV2 with TRBJ1-2; no firm D call. The CDR3 runs to 13 residues. Trimming removed 6 bases at V and 4 bases at J, with 12 bases between. Germline CDR1 reads SNHLY; CDR2 reads FYNNEI. The CDR3 sequence is CASSPVPFYGYTF. As DNA, the CDR3 is TGTGCCAGCAGCCCTGTCCCTTTCTATGGCTACACCTTC.

This chain joins TRBV5-1 and TRBJ1-2; 11 bases line up with TRBD1. This CDR3 region has 17 residues. The ends lost 0 bases at V and 3 bases at J; junction bases unmatched: 7. CDR1 SGHRS and CDR2 YFSETQ come from the germline V gene. The CDR3 spells CASSLAGQGAIHYGYTF. The DNA of the CDR3 is TGCGCCAGCAGCTTGGCTGGACAGGGGGCGATTCACTATGGCTACACCTTC.

V gene TRBV7-8 combines with J gene TRBJ1-1, with TRBD1 matching 7 bases. Germline CDR1 SGHVS, CDR2 FQNEAQ. V was clipped by 5 bases and J by 2 bases; unmatched bases: 5. This CDR3 comprises 14 residues. The CDR3 reads CASSGRTGNTEAFF. The CDR3 nucleotides are TGTGCCAGCAGCGGACGGACAGGAAACACTGAAGCTTTCTTT.

The chain couples TRBV5-1 to TRBJ2-7; 7 nucleotides align to TRBD2. From germline, CDR1 is SGHRS and CDR2 YFSETQ. The CDR3 totals 15 residues. V lost 1 base and J lost 3; bases outside the gene matches: 7. The CDR3, as DNA: TGCGCCAGCAGCTTGACTGGCGGGAGAAACTACGAGCAGTACTTC. Protein: CASSLTGGRNYEQYF. Combining the CDR3 with reference TRBV5-1 and TRBJ2-7 gives the whole variable domain KAGVTQTPRYLIKTRGQQVTLSCSPISGHRSVSWYQQTPGQGLQFLFEYFSETQRNKGNFPGRFSGRQFSNSRSEMNVSTLELGDSALYLCASSLTGGRNYEQYFGPGTRLTVT.

This chain joins TRBV28 and TRBJ2-7; TRBD1 might be the D (6 bases). In germline, CDR1 is MDHEN, CDR2 SYDVKM. The V and J ends lost 8 bases and 2 bases respectively, with 10 bases between them. The CDR3 has 12 residues. The CDR3 sequence: CASRGGPYEQYF. CDR3 coding DNA: TGTGCCAGCCGAGGGGGTCCCTACGAGCAGTACTTC.

This clone came up a few times. The V gene is TRBV3-1 (or the pseudogene TRBV3-2), the J gene TRBJ1-3; a possible D gene is TRBD1 (5 bases). The CDR3 is made up of 14 amino acids. From germline, CDR1 is LGHDT and CDR2 YNNKEL (reference sequence). Trimming cost V 1 base and J 7 bases, with 11 bases left between them. The CDR3 sequence: CASSQALGGNTIYF. CDR3 DNA sequence: TGTGCCAGCAGCCAAGCCCTGGGGGGGAACACCATATATTTT.

The V and J genes are TRBV18 and TRBJ2-7, with 9 bases identical to TRBD1. Trimming took 6 bases from V and 1 from J; bases not matched to a gene: 13. The CDR3 has 17 residues. Per the germline V gene, CDR1 is KGHSH and CDR2 is LQKENI. DNA of the CDR3: TGTGCCAGCTCTCTCCTTTTGCCGGGACAGGGATCCTACGAGCAGTACTTC. Encoded protein: CASSLLLPGQGSYEQYF.

This clone has only a few counts. The chain joins TRBV18 to TRBJ2-7; D may be TRBD2 (5 bases). The CDR3 spans 13 residues. Germline V gene sequence: CDR1 KGHSH, CDR2 LQKENI. The V end lost 3 bases, the J end lost 3 bases, and 9 bases lay between the germline ends. The CDR3 nucleotides read TGTGCCAGCTCACCCCGAGGGCGCTACGAGCAGTACTTC. The encoded protein is CASSPRGRYEQYF. Variable domain in full (rest from reference TRBV18 and TRBJ2-7): NAGVMQNPRHLVRRRGQEARLRCSPMKGHSHVYWYRQLPEEGLKFMVYLQKENIIDESGMPKERFSAEFPKEGPSILRIQQVVRGDSAAYFCASSPRGRYEQYFGPGTRLTVT.

This rearrangement joins TRBV5-1 to TRBJ2-1, with 7 bases identical to TRBD1. The V and J ends lost 4 bases and 5 bases, in that order; junction bases with no gene match: 9. There are 15 residues in the CDR3. The germline CDR1 and CDR2 sequences are SGHRS and YFSETQ. The CDR3 is CASSRGGVENNEQFF. The DNA of the CDR3 is TGCGCCAGCAGCCGAGGGGGCGTCGAGAACAATGAGCAGTTCTTC. The full variable domain, completed using reference TRBV5-1 and TRBJ2-1, is KAGVTQTPRYLIKTRGQQVTLSCSPISGHRSVSWYQQTPGQGLQFLFEYFSETQRNKGNFPGRFSGRQFSNSRSEMNVSTLELGDSALYLCASSRGGVENNEQFFGPGTRLTVL.

This clone was picked up a small number of times. The V and J genes are TRBV11-1 and TRBJ1-4; TRBD1 might be the D (6 bases). Deletions cut 5 bases from V and 4 bases from J, with 11 bases between. This CDR3 has 14 amino acids. Germline values: CDR1 SGHAT, CDR2 FQDESV (reference sequence). The CDR3 spells CASSPTGFNEKLFF. In DNA, the CDR3 is TGTGCCAGCAGCCCAACAGGGTTTAATGAAAAACTGTTTTTT.

This clone has just one count. The rearrangement uses TRBV5-1 and TRBJ2-7; TRBD1 matches 8 bases. V was pared by 3 bases and J by 5 bases, with 10 bases of the junction left unmatched. The germline CDR1 and CDR2 sequences are SGHRS and YFSETQ. CDR3 length: 15 amino acids. In DNA form, the CDR3 reads TGCGCCAGCAGCTCGGGTCGGGACAGGAGGGACGAGCAGTACTTC. This codes for CASSSGRDRRDEQYF.

This chain uses TRBV29-1 with TRBJ2-7; 16 positions match TRBD2. The CDR3 has 17 amino acids. Trimming at V came to 1 base and at J to 2 bases, leaving 5 bases not matched to a gene. Germline loops: CDR1 SQVTM, CDR2 ANQGSEA. The CDR3 DNA follows: TGCAGCGTTGAAGGAGGGACTAGCGGGAGGGCCCCCTACGAGCAGTACTTC. Translation gives CSVEGGTSGRAPYEQYF.

This clone was seen a handful of times. The gene calls are TRBV7-2 and TRBJ2-1; D ambiguous. V lost 3 bases and J 5 bases, leaving 8 bases between the germline ends. The CDR3 has 13 amino acids. The V gene's germline CDR1 is SGHTA and CDR2 FQGNSA. The CDR3 DNA sequence: TGTGCCAGCAGCTTCTACCCTCACAATGAGCAGTTCTTC. Protein: CASSFYPHNEQFF. The whole variable domain, filled in from reference TRBV7-2 and TRBJ2-1, reads GAGVSQSPSNKVTEKGKDVELRCDPISGHTALYWYRQSLGQGLEFLIYFQGNSAPDKSGLPSDRFSAERTGGSVSTLTIQRTQQEDSAVYLCASSFYPHNEQFFGPGTRLTVL.

This clone was observed once. Written as DNA, the CDR3 is TGTGCCAGCAGTCCCCGGGACAGACTCGCCCCTGGGACTGAAGCTTTCTTT. It codes for CASSPRDRLAPGTEAFF. The rearrangement links TRBV6-6 to TRBJ1-1; 7 positions agree with TRBD1. This CDR3 has 17 amino acids. The V segment lost 5 bases and the J segment 5 bases; nucleotides outside the gene matches: 17. Germline loops: CDR1 MNHNY, CDR2 SVGAGI (reference sequence).

This chain connects TRBV6-4 to TRBJ1-6; D is unclear. The CDR3 is 15 residues long. Trimming shortened V by 3 bases and J by 6 bases, and 12 bases separated the two germline ends. The germline CDR1 and CDR2 sequences are MRHNA and SNTAGT. CDR3 DNA: TGTGCCAGCAGTGAGGCGGCAATGCCTAATTCACCCCTCCACTTT. Its protein is CASSEAAMPNSPLHF.

A remark on this clone: Other DNA sequences in the same sample also yield this CDR3. This rearrangement joins TRBV11-2 to TRBJ2-2; no firm D call. V lost 2 bases and J 6 bases, leaving 7 bases between the germline ends. The CDR3 totals 13 residues. The germline V gene has CDR1 SGHAT and CDR2 FQNNGV. As DNA, the CDR3 is TGTGCCAGCAGCTTAAGTAGATCCGGGGAGCTGTTTTTT. Translating it yields CASSLSRSGELFF.

The chain recombines TRBV7-2 with TRBJ2-7, with D perhaps TRBD2 (6 bases). This CDR3 has 14 residues. Trimming stripped 1 base from V and 5 bases from J, with 12 bases between. CDR1 and CDR2 from the germline V gene are SGHTA and FQGNSA. CDR3 residues: CASSLGALANEQYF. The CDR3 DNA reads TGTGCCAGCAGCTTAGGGGCTCTAGCGAACGAGCAGTACTTC.